Presented here are 3 T cell receptor beta chains from one specimen sequenced in a study of preoperative IRX-2 immunotherapy in early breast cancer. Treatment in this sample: preoperative locoregional IRX-2 cytokine immunotherapy. Assay used: immunoSEQ multiplex PCR; TCRdb lists only in-frame clones, some missing. The data contain about 98,000 clones, about nine tenths of them singletons. Sequenced material: tumor tissue, taken after IRX-2 immunotherapy. The receptors stem from a human donor with breast cancer.

The genes are TRBV19 and TRBJ1-1; D not resolved. This CDR3 has 17 residues. Trimming took off 3 bases at V and 1 base at J, with 18 bases between the two ends. Per germline, CDR1 LNHDA and CDR2 SQIVND (reference sequence). CDR3 coding DNA: TGTGCCAGTAGTATGGGAACTCGACGGGATGGGAACACTGAAGCTTTCTTT. Translating it yields CASSMGTRRDGNTEAFF.

The chain carries TRBV6-8 and TRBJ2-7; no firm D call. Trimming removed 6 bases at V and 2 bases at J, with 8 bases between. The CDR3 sequence is 12 residues long. CDR1 is MNHGY and CDR2 is SAAAGT in the germline V gene. The CDR3, as DNA: TGTGCCAGCAGCGACGGAGCCTACGAGCAGTACTTC. The encoded protein is CASSDGAYEQYF.

The chain couples TRBV6-8 to TRBJ2-1; 9 bases are shared with TRBD1. CDR1 is MNHGY, CDR2 SAAAGT, per germline. There are 17 residues in the CDR3. V lost 0 bases and J lost 8; bases outside the gene matches: 11. The CDR3 region is CASSYSTGTGGRDEQFF. CDR3 DNA: TGTGCCAGCAGTTACTCGACGGGTACAGGGGGCCGGGATGAGCAGTTCTTC.